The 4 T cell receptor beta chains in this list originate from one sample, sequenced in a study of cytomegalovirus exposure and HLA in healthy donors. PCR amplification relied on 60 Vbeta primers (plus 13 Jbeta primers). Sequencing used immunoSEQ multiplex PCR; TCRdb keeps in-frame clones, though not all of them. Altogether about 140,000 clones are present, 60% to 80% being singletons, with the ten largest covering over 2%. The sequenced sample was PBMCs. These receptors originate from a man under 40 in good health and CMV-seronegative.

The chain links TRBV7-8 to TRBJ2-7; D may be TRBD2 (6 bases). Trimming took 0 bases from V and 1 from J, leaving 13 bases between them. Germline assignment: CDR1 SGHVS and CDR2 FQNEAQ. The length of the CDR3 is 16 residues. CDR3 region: CASSLAAGGVSYEQYF. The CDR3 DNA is TGTGCCAGCAGCTTAGCGGCCGGAGGGGTTTCCTACGAGCAGTACTTC.

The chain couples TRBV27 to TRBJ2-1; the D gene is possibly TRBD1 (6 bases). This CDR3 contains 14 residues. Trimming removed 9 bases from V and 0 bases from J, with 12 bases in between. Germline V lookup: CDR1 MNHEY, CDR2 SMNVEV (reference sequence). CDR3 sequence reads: CASTTGSSYNEQFF. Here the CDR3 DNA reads TGTGCCAGTACCACAGGGTCCTCCTACAATGAGCAGTTCTTC.

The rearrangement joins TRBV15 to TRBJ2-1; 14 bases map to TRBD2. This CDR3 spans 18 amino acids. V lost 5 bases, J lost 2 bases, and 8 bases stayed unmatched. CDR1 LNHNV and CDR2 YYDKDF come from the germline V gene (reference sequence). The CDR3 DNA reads TGTGCCACCAGCGAAATTCCGGGACTAGCGGGAGCCTACAATGAGCAGTTCTTC. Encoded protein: CATSEIPGLAGAYNEQFF.

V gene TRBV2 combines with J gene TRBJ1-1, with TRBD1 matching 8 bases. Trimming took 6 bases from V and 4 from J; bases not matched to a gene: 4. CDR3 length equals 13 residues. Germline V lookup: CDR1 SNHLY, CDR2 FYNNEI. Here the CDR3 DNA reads TGTGCCAGCAGCCGTGGACAGGGCACTGAAGCTTTCTTT. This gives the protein CASSRGQGTEAFF.